This entry features one TCR beta chain sequence. Authors' analysis steps: It was from reference gene primer amplification that nucleated cell counts were estimated. Profiling relied on immunoSEQ multiplex PCR, and the TCRdb table lists in-frame clones only, not all of them. The DNA gave D and trimming, while V, J and clone size come from that table. The sample has about 150,000 clones; around 89% are singletons. These data belong to a study of blood T cell repertoires in COVID-19. Participants were aged roughly 18 to 89 years, lived in 25 or so US areas, and enrolled virtually. Trimming removed 8 bases from V and 5 bases from J; junction bases left unmatched: 2. In germline, CDR1 is SGHTA, CDR2 FQGNSA. The CDR3 is made up of 14 amino acids.

This chain uses TRBV7-2 with TRBJ2-3; 15 bases are shared with TRBD2. The receptor comes from a woman in her twenties or thirties with acute COVID-19. Sequenced material: PBMCs or T cells enriched from blood (not recorded which). The CDR3 reads CASGLAGGVDTQYF. Written as DNA, the CDR3 is TGTGCCAGCGGACTAGCGGGAGGGGTAGATACGCAGTATTTT.